The entry below gives a single TCR beta chain sequence along with its context. Its cognate antigen is unknown. Only in-frame clones appear in the TCRdb table, and some are missing; sequencing was by immunoSEQ multiplex PCR. The sample consists of tens of thousands of clones, approximately 95% of them appearing once. The sample comes from a study of cytomegalovirus exposure and HLA in healthy donors. Study-wide points: According to a later analysis, TCR clusters from the first cohort tended to co-occur in the 110 or so validation repertoires.

The trim removed 5 bases at V and 2 bases at J, leaving 6 bases unmatched. Germline CDR1 reads MGHRA; CDR2 reads YSYEKL. This CDR3 is 15 amino acids long. The receptor comes from a woman aged 18-35 years in good health and CMV-seronegative. Sequenced: PBMCs. The chain employs TRBV4-1 and TRBJ2-3, with 8 bases matching TRBD2. CDR3 sequence reads: CASSFRGGLTDTQYF. The CDR3 region has the DNA TGCGCCAGCAGCTTTCGGGGGGGCCTCACAGATACGCAGTATTTT.